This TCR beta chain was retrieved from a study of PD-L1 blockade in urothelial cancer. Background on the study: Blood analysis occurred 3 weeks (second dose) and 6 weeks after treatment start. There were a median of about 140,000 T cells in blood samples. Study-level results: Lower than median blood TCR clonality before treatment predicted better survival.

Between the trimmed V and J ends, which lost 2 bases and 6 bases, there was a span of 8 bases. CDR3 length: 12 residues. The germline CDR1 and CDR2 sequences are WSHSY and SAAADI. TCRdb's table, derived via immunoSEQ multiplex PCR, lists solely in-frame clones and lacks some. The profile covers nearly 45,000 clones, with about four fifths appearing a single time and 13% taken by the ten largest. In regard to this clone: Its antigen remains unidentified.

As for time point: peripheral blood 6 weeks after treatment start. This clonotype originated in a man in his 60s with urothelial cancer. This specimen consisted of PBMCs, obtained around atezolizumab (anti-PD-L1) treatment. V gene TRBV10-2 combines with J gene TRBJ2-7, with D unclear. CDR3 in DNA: TGCGCCAGCAGTGAGCCCCCGCGCGAGCAGTACTTC. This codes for CASSEPPREQYF.